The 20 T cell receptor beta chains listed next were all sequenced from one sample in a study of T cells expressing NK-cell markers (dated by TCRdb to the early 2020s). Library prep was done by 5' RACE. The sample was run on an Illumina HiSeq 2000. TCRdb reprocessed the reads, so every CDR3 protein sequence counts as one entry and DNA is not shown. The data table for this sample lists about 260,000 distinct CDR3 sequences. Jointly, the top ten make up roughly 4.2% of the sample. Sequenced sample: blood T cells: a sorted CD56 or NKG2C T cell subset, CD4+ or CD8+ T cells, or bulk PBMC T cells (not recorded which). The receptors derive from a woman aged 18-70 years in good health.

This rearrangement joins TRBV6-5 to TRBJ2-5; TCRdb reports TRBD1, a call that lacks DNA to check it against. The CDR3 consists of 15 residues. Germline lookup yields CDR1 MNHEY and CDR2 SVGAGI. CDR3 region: CASSSAWGGQETQYF.

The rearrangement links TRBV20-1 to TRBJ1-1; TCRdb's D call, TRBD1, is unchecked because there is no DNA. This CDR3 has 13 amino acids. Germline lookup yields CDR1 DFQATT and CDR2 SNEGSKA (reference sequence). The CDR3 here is CSARLSMNTEAFF.

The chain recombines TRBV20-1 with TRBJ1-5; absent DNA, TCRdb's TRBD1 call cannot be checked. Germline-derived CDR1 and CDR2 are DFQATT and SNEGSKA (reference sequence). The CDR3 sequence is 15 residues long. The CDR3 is CSASEVTGQGQPQHF.

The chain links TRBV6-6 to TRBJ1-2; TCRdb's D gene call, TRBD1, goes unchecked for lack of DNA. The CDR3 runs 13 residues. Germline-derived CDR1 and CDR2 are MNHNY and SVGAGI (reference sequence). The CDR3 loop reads CASRWTENYGYTF.

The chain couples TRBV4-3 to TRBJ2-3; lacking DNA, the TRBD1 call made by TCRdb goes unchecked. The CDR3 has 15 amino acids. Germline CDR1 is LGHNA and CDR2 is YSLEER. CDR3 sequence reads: CASCPGTGFADTQYF.

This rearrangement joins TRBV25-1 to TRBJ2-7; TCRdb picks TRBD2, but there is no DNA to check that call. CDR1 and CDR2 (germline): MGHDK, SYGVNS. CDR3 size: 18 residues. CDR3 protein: CASSERFGVGGTIYEQYF.

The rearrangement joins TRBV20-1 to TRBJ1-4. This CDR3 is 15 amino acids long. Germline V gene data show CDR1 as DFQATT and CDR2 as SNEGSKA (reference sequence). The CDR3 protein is CSAAFPTGTNEKLFF.

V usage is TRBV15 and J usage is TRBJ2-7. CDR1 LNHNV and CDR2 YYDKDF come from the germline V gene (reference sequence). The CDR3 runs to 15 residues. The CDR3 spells CATSRPTGDVHEQYF.

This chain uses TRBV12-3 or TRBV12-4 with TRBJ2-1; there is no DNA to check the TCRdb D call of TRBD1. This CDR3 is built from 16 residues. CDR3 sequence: CASSLAGVPSYNEQFF.

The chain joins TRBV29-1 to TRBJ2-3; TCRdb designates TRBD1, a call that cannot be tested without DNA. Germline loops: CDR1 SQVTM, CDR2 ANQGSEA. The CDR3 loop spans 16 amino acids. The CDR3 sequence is CSVEDRDRGFTDTQYF.

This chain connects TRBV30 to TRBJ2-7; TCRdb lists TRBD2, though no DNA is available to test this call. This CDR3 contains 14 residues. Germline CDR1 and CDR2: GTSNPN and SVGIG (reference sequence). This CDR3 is CAWRVLAGQYEQYF. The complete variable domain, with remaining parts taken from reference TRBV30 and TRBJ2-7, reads SQTIHQWPATLVQPVGSPLSLECTVEGTSNPNLYWYRQAAGRGLQLLFYSVGIGQISSEVPQNLSASRPQDRQFILSSKKLLLSDSGFYLCAWRVLAGQYEQYFGPGTRLTVT.

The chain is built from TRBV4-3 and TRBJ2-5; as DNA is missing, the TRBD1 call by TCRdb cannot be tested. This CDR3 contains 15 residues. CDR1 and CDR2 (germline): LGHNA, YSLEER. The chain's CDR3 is CASSQVGGPEETQYF.

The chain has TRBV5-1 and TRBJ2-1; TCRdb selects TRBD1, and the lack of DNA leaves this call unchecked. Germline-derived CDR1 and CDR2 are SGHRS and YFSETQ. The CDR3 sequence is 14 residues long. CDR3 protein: CASSLGGQQFSKFF. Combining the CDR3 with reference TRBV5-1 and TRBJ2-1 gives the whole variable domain KAGVTQTPRYLIKTRGQQVTLSCSPISGHRSVSWYQQTPGQGLQFLFEYFSETQRNKGNFPGRFSGRQFSNSRSEMNVSTLELGDSALYLCASSLGGQQFSKFFGPGTRLTVL.

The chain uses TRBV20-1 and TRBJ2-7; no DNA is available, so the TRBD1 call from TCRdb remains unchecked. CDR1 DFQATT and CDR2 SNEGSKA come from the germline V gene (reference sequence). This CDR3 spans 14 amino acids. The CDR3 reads CSARDPGQGFEQYF.

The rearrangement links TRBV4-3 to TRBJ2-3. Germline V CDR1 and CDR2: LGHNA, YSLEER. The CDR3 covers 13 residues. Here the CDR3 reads CASSQYSVGTQYF.

CDR3 sequence: CASSDSRRGRNNEQFF. The V gene is TRBV4-3, the J gene TRBJ2-1; TCRdb indicates TRBD2, and absent DNA this call remains unverified. There are 16 residues in the CDR3. The germline V gene encodes CDR1 LGHNA and CDR2 YSLEER.

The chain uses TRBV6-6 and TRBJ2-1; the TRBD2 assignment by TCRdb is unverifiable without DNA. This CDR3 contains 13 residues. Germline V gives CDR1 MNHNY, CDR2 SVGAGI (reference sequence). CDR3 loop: CASRALSYNEQFF.

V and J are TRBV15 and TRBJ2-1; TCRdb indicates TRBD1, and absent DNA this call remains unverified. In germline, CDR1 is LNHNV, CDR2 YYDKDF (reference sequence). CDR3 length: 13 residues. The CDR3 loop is CATSSSTGNEQFF.

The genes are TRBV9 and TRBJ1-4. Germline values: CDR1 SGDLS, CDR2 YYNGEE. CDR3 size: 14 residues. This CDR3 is CASGVLATNEKLFF. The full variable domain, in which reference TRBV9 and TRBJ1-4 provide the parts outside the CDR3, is DSGVTQTPKHLITATGQRVTLRCSPRSGDLSVYWYQQSLDQGLQFLIQYYNGEERAKGNILERFSAQQFPDLHSELNLSSLELGDSALYFCASGVLATNEKLFFGSGTQLSVL.

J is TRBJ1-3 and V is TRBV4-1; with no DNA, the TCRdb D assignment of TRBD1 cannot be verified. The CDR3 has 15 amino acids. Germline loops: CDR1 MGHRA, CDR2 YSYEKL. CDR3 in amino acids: CASSWTGVSGNTVYF.